These 10 T cell receptor beta chains were all obtained from the same sample, sequenced in a study of radiation and T cells in renal cell carcinoma (dated by TCRdb to about 2020). The library was made by the immunoSEQ multiplex PCR assay. In its TCRdb copy, this immuneACCESS table keeps in-frame sequences only and misses some clones. Where compared with another copy, unresolved V genes explain less than half of these, and the others have no known cause. The sample table contains roughly 120,000 clones; only one count was recorded for approximately 80% of them. Around 3% of the sample is in the top ten clones. The label giving this sample's time point can be read as: baseline pretreatment blood. The treatment or condition label of this sample denotes: 15 Gy SBRT to primary tumor, nephrectomy 4 weeks later. The specimen comprised blood, sampled from a patient whose treatment included radiotherapy and nephrectomy. These receptors were collected from a woman in her sixties with renal cell carcinoma.

The rearrangement uses TRBV15 and TRBJ1-1, with D possibly TRBD1 on 5 matching bases. The CDR3 covers 14 residues. Germline CDR1 reads LNHNV; CDR2 reads YYDKDF (reference sequence). Trimming removed 9 bases at V and 0 bases at J, with 14 bases between. The CDR3 coding sequence is TGTGCCACTAGTAACAGGTTGATGAACACTGAAGCTTTCTTT. This codes for CATSNRLMNTEAFF.

This clone was detected a few times. The chain carries TRBV19 and TRBJ1-4, with a possible D match to TRBD1 (5 bases). Trimming stripped 5 bases from V and 3 bases from J, with 7 bases between. Per germline, CDR1 LNHDA and CDR2 SQIVND (reference sequence). The CDR3 sequence is 13 residues long. CDR3 in amino acids: CASSSQANEKLFF. The CDR3 region has the DNA TGTGCCAGTAGTTCACAGGCTAATGAAAAACTGTTTTTT.

V and J are TRBV6-5 and TRBJ1-2; D is possibly TRBD1 (5 bases). Germline assignment: CDR1 MNHEY and CDR2 SVGAGI. The CDR3 covers 14 residues. The V end was cut by 5 bases, the J end by 4 bases, with 14 bases between. The CDR3 loop is CASSDWGRSYGYTF. The CDR3, as DNA: TGTGCCAGCAGTGACTGGGGACGGAGCTATGGCTACACCTTC.

The rearrangement uses TRBV4-3 and TRBJ1-4, with D unresolved. CDR3 size: 16 residues. V lost 0 bases and J lost 0, with 8 bases in between. Germline V gene lookup returns CDR1 LGHNA and CDR2 YSLEER. CDR3: CASSQDYGTTNEKLFF. DNA of the CDR3: TGCGCCAGCAGCCAAGATTACGGAACAACTAATGAAAAACTGTTTTTT.

This chain joins TRBV6-5 and TRBJ2-7; D gene ambiguous. V was clipped by 2 bases and J by 0 bases, with 11 bases between them. The CDR3 covers 15 residues. Looked up from germline, CDR1 is MNHEY and CDR2 is SVGAGI. The DNA of the CDR3 is TGTGCCAGCAGTTACCCCAGTGCGAGCTCCTACGAGCAGTACTTC. Translating gives CASSYPSASSYEQYF.

The CDR3 is CASSIQSMNTEAFF. CDR3 nucleotides: TGTGCCAGTAGTATCCAGAGTATGAACACTGAAGCTTTCTTT. The J gene is TRBJ1-1, the V gene TRBV19; no definite D call. The CDR3 is made up of 14 amino acids. Germline V gives CDR1 LNHDA, CDR2 SQIVND (reference sequence). Trimming took 3 bases from V and 0 from J, leaving 8 bases between them.

The gene calls are TRBV2 and TRBJ2-1, with D possibly being TRBD1 (6 bases). Trimming removed 9 bases at V and 8 bases at J, with 11 bases between. CDR1 is SNHLY, CDR2 FYNNEI, per germline. This CDR3 has 11 residues. The chain's CDR3 is CARLQGYEQFF. In DNA, the CDR3 is TGTGCCAGACTACAGGGCTATGAGCAGTTCTTC.

V gene TRBV4-3 combines with J gene TRBJ2-6, with TRBD1 identical over 10 bases. Germline CDR1 reads LGHNA; CDR2 reads YSLEER. This CDR3 is built from 18 residues. The trim removed 1 base at V and 0 bases at J, leaving 3 bases unmatched. The CDR3 sequence is CASSQGRTGGSGANVLTF. The CDR3 DNA follows: TGCGCCAGCAGCCAAGGGCGGACAGGGGGCTCTGGGGCCAACGTCCTGACTTTC.

The chain employs TRBV28 and TRBJ1-2, with D unresolved. Looked up from germline, CDR1 is MDHEN and CDR2 is SYDVKM. This CDR3 region has 14 residues. V was pared by 2 bases and J by 3 bases, with 10 bases between. The CDR3 nucleotides are TGTGCCAGCAGTTTAAAAGGGTGGGACTATGGCTACACCTTC. It encodes CASSLKGWDYGYTF.

This clone was seen a handful of times. The V gene is TRBV11-2, the J gene TRBJ2-7, with 13 bases matching TRBD2. The CDR3 totals 16 residues. Unmatched junction bases numbered 15, after V lost 5 bases and J lost 11 bases. Per germline, CDR1 SGHAT and CDR2 FQNNGV. CDR3 sequence: CASSAKPGLAGPWEYF. The CDR3 nucleotides are TGTGCCAGCAGCGCAAAACCGGGACTAGCGGGGCCCTGGGAGTACTTC.